The T cell receptor (beta chain) described here comes from a study of blood T cells in healthy people across ages. On the study more broadly: Capture by template switching was about one barcoded beta molecule per two T cells. Study findings and constraints: Age advanced and TCR beta diversity per million T cells fell, roughly linearly. Aged donors had fewer naive CD4+ cells and lower diversity than long-lived donors.

CDR1 SNHLY and CDR2 FYNNEI come from the germline V gene. This CDR3 is built from 14 residues. V trimming: 4 bases; J trimming: 7 bases; junction bases outside the gene matches: 4. As for this clonotype: Its specificity is unknown.

The use of a sample-barcoded 5' primer and a J-beta primer mix characterized a second PCR of about 6 to 11 cycles. A template-switch adaptor with 12 random nucleotides tagged each cDNA molecule. MiXCR, applied by TCRdb to the 5' RACE reads, yields one record per CDR3 protein. The table lists some 790,000 distinct CDR3 sequences, 29% of them singletons. The chain links TRBV2 to TRBJ1-4; TRBD1 aligns across 9 bases. This sequence was found in a woman of 80 years or more in good health. The sample was blood. CDR3: CASSAGTGSEKLFF. The CDR3 region has the DNA TGTGCCAGCAGTGCTGGGACAGGGAGTGAAAAACTGTTTTTT. Full variable domain (remainder filled in from reference TRBV2 and TRBJ1-4): EPEVTQTPSHQVTQMGQEVILRCVPISNHLYFYWYRQILGQKVEFLVSFYNNEISEKSEIFDDQFSVERPDGSNFTLKIRSTKLEDSAMYFCASSAGTGSEKLFFGSGTQLSVL.